The 21 T cell receptor beta chains below were found in one sample sequenced in a study of beta chain features in type 1 diabetes. Expressed TCRB transcripts got sequenced, as all isolated RNA was reverse transcribed. Sequencing used immunoSEQ multiplex PCR; TCRdb keeps in-frame clones, though not all of them. The sample yields a few hundred thousand clones, about 14% seen once. Sequences were obtained from naive CD4+ T cells from blood. Receptors originate from a woman under 30 in good health.

V gene TRBV29-1 combines with J gene TRBJ1-4; unclear D gene. Germline V lookup: CDR1 SQVTM, CDR2 ANQGSEA. Trimming pared 4 bases from V and 3 bases from J, leaving 12 bases between. The CDR3 extends over 14 amino acids. CDR3: CSVGLTSANEKLFF. CDR3 DNA: TGCAGCGTTGGGCTTACGTCAGCTAATGAAAAACTGTTTTTT.

This clone was seen a few times. The genes are TRBV30 and TRBJ2-5; TRBD2 might be the D (6 bases). Germline V gene lookup returns CDR1 GTSNPN and CDR2 SVGIG (reference sequence). Trimming took 2 bases from V and 9 from J, leaving 19 bases between them. CDR3 size: 14 residues. The CDR3 sequence is CAWSTTRLGPPQYF. The CDR3, as DNA: TGTGCCTGGAGTACTACACGACTAGGGCCGCCCCAGTACTTC.

This chain uses TRBV5-4 with TRBJ1-4; 7 nucleotides align to TRBD1. The V segment lost 2 bases and the J segment 8 bases; nucleotides outside the gene matches: 6. This CDR3 is 14 amino acids long. The germline V gene has CDR1 SGHNT and CDR2 YYREEE (reference sequence). CDR3 sequence (DNA): TGTGCCAGCAGCTTAGAACTACAGGGGGAAAAACTGTTTTTT. This encodes CASSLELQGEKLFF.

The chain employs TRBV4-3 and TRBJ2-5; 10 nucleotides match TRBD2. The CDR3 sequence is 15 residues long. V lost 3 bases, J lost 5 bases, and 6 bases stayed unmatched. Germline CDR1 and CDR2: LGHNA and YSLEER. DNA for the CDR3: TGCGCCAGCAGCCAGTCTAGCGGGAGCTACGAGACCCAGTACTTC. Residues: CASSQSSGSYETQYF.

The chain joins TRBV6-5 to TRBJ2-7; 7 bases are a match to TRBD2. The length of the CDR3 is 15 residues. CDR1 and CDR2 from the germline V gene are MNHEY and SVGAGI. V dropped 4 bases and J dropped 6; count of bases not matched to a gene: 12. Here the CDR3 reads CASSFLTGEGLEQYF. The CDR3, as DNA: TGTGCCAGCAGTTTTCTTACGGGGGAGGGCCTCGAGCAGTACTTC.

This clone has only a few counts. The chain combines TRBV7-9 with TRBJ1-2; 12 positions agree with TRBD1. The germline V gene has CDR1 SEHNR and CDR2 FQNEAQ (reference sequence). CDR3 length: 14 residues. J lost 9 bases, V lost 5 bases, and 7 bases had no gene match. CDR3 sequence: CASSPGTGGFSYTF. CDR3 coding DNA: TGTGCCAGCAGCCCTGGGACAGGGGGCTTTAGCTACACCTTC.

The table lists this clone with a few counts. The chain uses TRBV6-5 and TRBJ2-1; TRBD1 agrees at 9 bases. CDR1 MNHEY and CDR2 SVGAGI come from the germline V gene. V shed 6 bases, J shed 9 bases, and the junction held 6 bases outside the gene matches. The CDR3 has 13 residues. The CDR3 nucleotides are TGTGCCAGCAGCCGCACAGGGGGCATTGAGCAGTTCTTC. Protein sequence: CASSRTGGIEQFF.

This clone was detected a few times. The CDR3 sequence is CASSLGEVNTEAFF. The CDR3, as DNA: TGTGCCAGCAGCTTAGGTGAGGTGAACACTGAAGCTTTCTTT. The chain joins TRBV7-2 to TRBJ1-1; D call uncertain. CDR3 length: 14 residues. Trimming stripped 1 base from V and 0 bases from J, with 6 bases between. Germline CDR1 is SGHTA and CDR2 is FQGNSA.

The chain recombines TRBV7-9 with TRBJ2-1, with 11 bases identical to TRBD2. Losses at the gene ends were 8 bases for V and 7 bases for J; bases not matched to a gene: 7. The CDR3 contains 14 residues. The V gene's germline CDR1 is SEHNR and CDR2 FQNEAQ (reference sequence). The CDR3 bases are TGTGCCAGCCGCCTGGTAGCGGGAGGGAATGAGCAGTTCTTC. Its translation: CASRLVAGGNEQFF.

The rearrangement uses TRBV9 and TRBJ2-2; 7 bases align to TRBD1. The CDR3 is 16 amino acids. With V trimmed by 4 bases and J by 4 bases, 10 bases remained unmatched. Germline V gene data show CDR1 as SGDLS and CDR2 as YYNGEE. For the CDR3, the DNA is TGTGCCAGCAGCCCACCCGCCGGGACAGCCACCGGGGAGCTGTTTTTT. It specifies CASSPPAGTATGELFF.

V gene TRBV2 combines with J gene TRBJ1-5, with 7 positions matching TRBD1. The junction had 2 bases not matched to a gene; V was cut back by 5 bases and J by 1 base. The germline V gene has CDR1 SNHLY and CDR2 FYNNEI. This CDR3 has 14 residues. CDR3 protein: CASSTGASNQPQHF. For the CDR3, the DNA is TGTGCCAGCAGTACAGGGGCAAGCAATCAGCCCCAGCATTTT.

This clone has just a few counts. The rearrangement links TRBV7-8 to TRBJ2-6; D not resolved. CDR1 and CDR2 (germline): SGHVS, FQNEAQ. V was shortened by 0 bases and J by 0 bases, with 12 bases between the two germline ends. This CDR3 region has 18 residues. CDR3 loop: CASSLALEYSSGANVLTF. The CDR3 DNA reads as TGTGCCAGCAGCTTAGCGTTGGAATACAGCTCTGGGGCCAACGTCCTGACTTTC.

This clone was picked up a small number of times. J is TRBJ1-1 and V is TRBV11-2; D is perhaps TRBD1 (6 bases). The CDR3 loop spans 13 amino acids. Germline CDR1 reads SGHAT; CDR2 reads FQNNGV. V was clipped by 6 bases and J by 1 base, with 9 bases between them. CDR3 in amino acids: CASSTQGNTEAFF. The CDR3 DNA reads as TGTGCCAGCAGTACACAGGGGAACACTGAAGCTTTCTTT.

This clone was seen more than once but under ten times. CDR3 DNA: TGTGCCAGCACGCTGCCGGGAACTTCCTACGAGCAGTACTTC. Translated, it gives CASTLPGTSYEQYF. The chain recombines TRBV6-6 with TRBJ2-7; perhaps TRBD2 as D (5 bases). Germline CDR1 and CDR2: MNHNY and SVGAGI (reference sequence). This CDR3 has 14 amino acids. V lost 7 bases to trimming and J lost 1 base, with 14 bases between them.

V and J are TRBV29-1 and TRBJ1-5; 9 nucleotides match TRBD1. The CDR3 spans 13 residues. Germline values: CDR1 SQVTM, CDR2 ANQGSEA. V lost 7 bases and J lost 7; bases outside the gene matches: 8. The CDR3 protein is CSGTGGWGQPQHF. The CDR3 region has the DNA TGCAGCGGAACAGGGGGCTGGGGACAGCCCCAGCATTTT.

The CDR3 DNA is TGCGCCAGCAGACGACAGTCTAGCACAGATACGCAGTATTTT. It codes for CASRRQSSTDTQYF. The V call is TRBV5-1, the J call TRBJ2-3, with D tentatively TRBD1 (5 bases). The CDR3 sequence is 14 residues long. Germline CDR1 and CDR2: SGHRS and YFSETQ. V was pared by 5 bases and J by 0 bases, with 10 bases between.

V is TRBV4-1 and J is TRBJ2-1, with 12 bases fitting TRBD2. CDR3 length: 17 amino acids. Per germline, CDR1 MGHRA and CDR2 YSYEKL. After removal of 4 bases from V and 4 bases from J, the junction contained 8 bases not matched to a gene. CDR3: CASSPPGLAGPYNEQFF. The CDR3 nucleotides are TGCGCCAGCAGCCCCCCGGGACTAGCGGGTCCTTACAATGAGCAGTTCTTC.

The chain has TRBV30 and TRBJ1-2; 8 bases are a match to TRBD1. V shed 0 bases, J shed 8 bases, and the junction held 8 bases outside the gene matches. Germline CDR1 GTSNPN, CDR2 SVGIG (reference sequence). The CDR3 is 14 residues long. Here the CDR3 reads CAWSVSQGAGGYTF. In DNA form, the CDR3 reads TGTGCCTGGAGTGTCTCTCAGGGGGCAGGAGGCTACACCTTC.

This chain connects TRBV7-9 to TRBJ1-5; perhaps TRBD1 as D (5 bases). CDR1 is SEHNR, CDR2 FQNEAQ, per germline (reference sequence). Trimming shortened V by 4 bases and J by 4 bases, and 23 bases separated the two germline ends. The CDR3 is 18 amino acids. The CDR3, as DNA: TGTGCCAGCAGCTACACCCCCAATTCAGACAGTCGAAATCAGCCCCAGCATTTT. Protein: CASSYTPNSDSRNQPQHF.

The chain couples TRBV6-4 to TRBJ2-3; a weak D match, TRBD1 (6 bases). V gave up 2 bases and J gave up 4 bases, with 13 bases separating them. CDR1 is MRHNA, CDR2 SNTAGT, per germline. The CDR3 totals 15 residues. The DNA for the CDR3 is TGTGCCAGCAGTGACCGTTGGGGGCTGTCAGATACGCAGTATTTT. It is translated as CASSDRWGLSDTQYF.

This clone was recorded a few times. Distinct nucleotide sequences in the sample also encode this CDR3. The J gene is TRBJ1-1, the V gene TRBV9; a weak D match, TRBD1 (6 bases). CDR3 length: 14 residues. Germline CDR1 is SGDLS and CDR2 is YYNGEE. V gave up 4 bases and J gave up 1 base, with 11 bases separating them. CDR3 sequence: CASSSRTANTEAFF. For the CDR3, the DNA is TGTGCCAGCAGCAGCCGGACAGCGAACACTGAAGCTTTCTTT.